This T cell receptor (beta chain) was obtained from a study of siplizumab effects on memory and regulatory T cells. This CDR3 is 15 amino acids long. J was trimmed by 8 bases and V by 2 bases; bases with no gene match: 5. In germline, CDR1 is SGHDN, CDR2 FVKESK. Measured with immunoSEQ multiplex PCR; TCRdb has only the in-frame clones, and not every one. In the table there are approximately 50,000 clones, roughly 92% of which are singletons. A word on this clone: Its antigen is not known.

General study results and limits: Alloreactive sequences whose origin lay in unstimulated CD4+ memory cells were significantly reduced by siplizumab. Unstimulated subsets accounted for the mapping of only a minor share of the clones that were alloreactive.

This chain joins TRBV14 and TRBJ2-1, with TRBD2 identical over 11 bases. The sequenced sample was CD8+ T cells sorted from blood. This clonotype was obtained from a human donor in good health. DNA for the CDR3: TGTGCCAGCAGCCAAATAGCGGGAGGGCCCTATGAGCAGTTCTTC. Protein product: CASSQIAGGPYEQFF.